This entry features one TCR beta chain sequence. The protocol was immunoSEQ multiplex PCR, while the TCRdb copy is restricted to in-frame clones and leaves out a portion. The sample records about 750,000 clones, about 92% being singletons. V dropped 5 bases and J dropped 2; count of bases not matched to a gene: 3. This CDR3 has 15 residues. Germline CDR1 MNHEY, CDR2 SMNVEV (reference sequence). This sample is part of a study of shared clonotypes between healthy human individuals. In the naive CD8 group, cells lacked CD45RO and were positively selected for CCR7, so terminally differentiated effector memory CD45RA+ cells were left out.

V and J are TRBV27 and TRBJ2-1, with 10 nucleotides matching TRBD1. This clonotype was obtained from a man aged 30 to 45 in good health. Sequencing was carried out using naive CD8+ T cells sorted from blood. This CDR3 is CASSIGTGAYNEQFF. The CDR3 bases are TGTGCCAGCAGTATAGGGACAGGGGCCTACAATGAGCAGTTCTTC.